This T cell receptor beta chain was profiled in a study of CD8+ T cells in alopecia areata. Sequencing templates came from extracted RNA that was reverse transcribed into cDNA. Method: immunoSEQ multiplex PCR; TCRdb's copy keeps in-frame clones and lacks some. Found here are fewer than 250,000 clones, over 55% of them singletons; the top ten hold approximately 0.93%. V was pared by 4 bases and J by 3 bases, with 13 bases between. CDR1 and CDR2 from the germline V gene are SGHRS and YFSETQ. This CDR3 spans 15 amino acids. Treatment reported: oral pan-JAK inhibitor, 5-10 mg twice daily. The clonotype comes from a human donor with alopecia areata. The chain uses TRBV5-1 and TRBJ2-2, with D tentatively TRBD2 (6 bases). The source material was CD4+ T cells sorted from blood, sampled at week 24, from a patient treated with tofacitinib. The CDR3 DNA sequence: TGCGCCAGCAGCGCGACTAGTGACTACACCGGGGAGCTGTTTTTT. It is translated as CASSATSDYTGELFF.